This T cell receptor (beta chain) was obtained from a study of shared clonotypes between healthy human individuals. General study findings and limits: Naive subsets generally exceeded memory subsets in estimated richness.

The CDR3 extends over 12 amino acids. Germline assignment: CDR1 KGHSH and CDR2 LQKENI. Trimming left V 3 bases short and J 5 bases short, with 7 bases between. Concerning this clone itself: The antigen remains unidentified. Within the sample, other DNA sequences also encode this same CDR3.

Template for every sorted-subset replicate PCR totaled about 0.2 ug DNA, 25,000 to 35,000 T cell genomes. Profiled with immunoSEQ multiplex PCR; TCRdb holds only in-frame clones, not every one. The sample holds over a million clones, over 95% seen once. What was sequenced was naive CD4+ T cells sorted from blood. Noted subset: CD45RA+ positively selected. The TCR was taken from a man aged 30 to 45 in good health. The chain links TRBV18 to TRBJ2-5; D remains unclear. In nucleotides, the CDR3 is TGTGCCAGCTCACCTTCTCCGGAGACCCAGTACTTC. The encoded protein is CASSPSPETQYF.